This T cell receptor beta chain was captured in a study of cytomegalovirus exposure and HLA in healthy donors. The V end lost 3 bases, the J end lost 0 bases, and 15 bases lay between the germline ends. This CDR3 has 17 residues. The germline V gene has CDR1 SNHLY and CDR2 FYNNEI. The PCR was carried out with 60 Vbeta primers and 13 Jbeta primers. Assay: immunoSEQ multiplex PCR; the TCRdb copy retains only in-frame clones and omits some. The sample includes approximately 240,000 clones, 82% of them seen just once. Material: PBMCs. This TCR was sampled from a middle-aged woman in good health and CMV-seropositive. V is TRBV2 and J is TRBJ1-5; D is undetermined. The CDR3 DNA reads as TGTGCCAGCAGTGACTACAGCTTCTCATATAGCAATCAGCCCCAGCATTTT. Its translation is CASSDYSFSYSNQPQHF.